This T cell receptor beta chain is from a study of spatial heterogeneity in lung cancer. Across the study: The cohort: about 79 early-stage, untreated non-small cell lung cancer patients. When follow-up PBMC samples existed, they were sequenced (at a median of roughly 2 years after resection). Alpha-chain detections were consistently fewer than beta-chain detections among the sequences. Study conclusions and caveats: Resection blood, more than follow-up blood, showed ubiquitous expanded tumor TCRs.

With V trimmed by 8 bases and J by 8 bases, 8 bases remained unmatched. CDR1 and CDR2 from the germline V gene are MNHEY and SVGAGI. The CDR3 runs to 13 residues. This clonotype has a count of ten or more. Its specificity is unknown. TCRdb fed the 5' RACE reads into MiXCR, producing one record per CDR3 protein. The table records about 47,000 distinct CDR3 sequences, under 8% of them present only once. Time point: blood at routine non-recurrence follow-up after resection. Sequencing covered unsorted whole RNA taken from tumor, nontumor lung or frozen PBMC. The rearrangement uses TRBV6-5 and TRBJ2-1; 8 bases fit TRBD2. The sequencing used PBMCs, collected at follow-up. This clonotype was obtained from a female donor with early-stage non-small cell lung cancer. CDR3 bases: TGTGCCAGCGGACGGGGGGGCCTGGATGAGCAGTTCTTC. Amino acid sequence: CASGRGGLDEQFF.